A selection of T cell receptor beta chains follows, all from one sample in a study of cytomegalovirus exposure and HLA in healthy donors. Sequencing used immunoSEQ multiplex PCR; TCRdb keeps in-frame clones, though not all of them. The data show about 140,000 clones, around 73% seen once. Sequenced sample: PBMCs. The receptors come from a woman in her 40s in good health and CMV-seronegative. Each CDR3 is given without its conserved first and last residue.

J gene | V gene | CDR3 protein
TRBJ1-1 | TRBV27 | ASSLTGGKAF
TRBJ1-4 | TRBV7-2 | ASSPRQGDEKLF
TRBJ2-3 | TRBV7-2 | ASSASRTSSTDTQY
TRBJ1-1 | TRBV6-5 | ASRQGGGTEAF
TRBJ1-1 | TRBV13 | ASTSGQGYTEAF
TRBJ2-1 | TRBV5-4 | ASSQDSYNEQF
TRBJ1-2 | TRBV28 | ASTKTGASNYGYT
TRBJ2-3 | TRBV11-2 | ASSKGIWGLHTDTQY
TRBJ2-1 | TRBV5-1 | ASSAGPGLENNEQF
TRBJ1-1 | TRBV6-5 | ASSLRGTEAF
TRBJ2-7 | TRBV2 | ASKSAGAREQY